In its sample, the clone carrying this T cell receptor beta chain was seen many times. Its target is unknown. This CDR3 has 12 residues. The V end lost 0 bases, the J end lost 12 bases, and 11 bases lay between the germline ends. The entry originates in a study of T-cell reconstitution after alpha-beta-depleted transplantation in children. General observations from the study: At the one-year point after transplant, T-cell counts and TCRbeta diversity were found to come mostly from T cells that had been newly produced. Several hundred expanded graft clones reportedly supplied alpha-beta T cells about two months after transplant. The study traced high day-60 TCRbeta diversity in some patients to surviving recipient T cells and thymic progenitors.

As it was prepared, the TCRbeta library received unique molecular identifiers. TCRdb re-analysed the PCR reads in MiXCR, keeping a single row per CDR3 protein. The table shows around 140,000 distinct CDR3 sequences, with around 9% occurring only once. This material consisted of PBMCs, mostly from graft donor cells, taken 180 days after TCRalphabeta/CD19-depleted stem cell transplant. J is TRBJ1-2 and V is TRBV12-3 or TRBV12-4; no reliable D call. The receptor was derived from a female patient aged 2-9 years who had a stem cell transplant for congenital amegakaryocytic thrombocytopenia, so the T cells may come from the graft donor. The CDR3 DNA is TGTGCCAGCAGTTTAGCGCGTACAGACCACACCTTC. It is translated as CASSLARTDHTF.